These 29 T cell receptor beta chains were sequenced from one sample in a study of T cell responses to AZD1222 COVID-19 vaccine. Some clones are missing from TCRdb's copy, which holds only in-frame ones; the method was immunoSEQ multiplex PCR. The repertoire includes 130,000 to 150,000 clones, around 89% of them detected once, and 1.6% sits in the top ten. The material sequenced was peripheral blood, taken on day 0 of AZD1222 vaccination. The receptors derive from an adult in good health.

This clone was picked up a small number of times. V and J are TRBV5-1 and TRBJ2-7; 10 bases fit TRBD1. Germline loops: CDR1 SGHRS, CDR2 YFSETQ. The CDR3 has 15 residues. Trimming removed 2 bases from V and 2 bases from J; junction bases left unmatched: 4. The CDR3 DNA is TGCGCCAGCAGCTTAGGACAGGGGGGCCCCTACGAGCAGTACTTC. Its protein product is CASSLGQGGPYEQYF.

The gene calls are TRBV7-9 and TRBJ2-1, with 8 bases identical to TRBD2. The CDR3 is 16 amino acids. CDR1 and CDR2 (germline): SEHNR, FQNEAQ (reference sequence). The V segment lost 4 bases and the J segment 8 bases; nucleotides outside the gene matches: 13. CDR3 DNA: TGTGCCAGCAGCTCGGCTACCGGGACTAGAAGCCATGAGCAGTTCTTC. Its translation is CASSSATGTRSHEQFF.

The chain links TRBV3-1 (or the pseudogene TRBV3-2) to TRBJ2-1; D is undetermined. Germline CDR1 LGHDT, CDR2 YNNKEL (reference sequence). The CDR3 spans 14 residues. V dropped 1 base and J dropped 8 bases, with 12 bases sitting between them. CDR3 sequence (DNA): TGTGCCAGCAGCCAAGGGGATAGTAGATATGAGCAGTTCTTC. Amino acid sequence: CASSQGDSRYEQFF.

This rearrangement joins TRBV23-1 to TRBJ2-5, with a possible D match to TRBD1 (6 bases). TRBV23-1 is noted as an ORF with a role that remains uncertain. CDR3 size: 14 residues. V dropped 3 bases and J dropped 4 bases, with 12 bases sitting between them. The CDR3 DNA reads TGCGCCAGCAGTCATCTGGGGGCTCGAGAGACCCAGTACTTC. It yields the protein CASSHLGARETQYF.

The chain joins TRBV27 to TRBJ2-7; 7 bases are a match to TRBD1. This CDR3 has 15 amino acids. Per the germline V gene, CDR1 is MNHEY and CDR2 is SMNVEV (reference sequence). The ends lost 3 bases at V and 6 bases at J; junction bases unmatched: 11. The CDR3 nucleotides are TGTGCCAGCAGTTTCTCGACAGGGTTGCCTTCCGAGCAGTACTTC. It is translated as CASSFSTGLPSEQYF.

V usage is TRBV7-2 and J usage is TRBJ2-7; TRBD1 aligns across 7 bases. The CDR3 runs 13 residues. Germline V gene lookup returns CDR1 SGHTA and CDR2 FQGNSA. The V segment lost 5 bases and the J segment 4 bases; nucleotides outside the gene matches: 5. The CDR3 sequence is CASSPRQGYEQYF. DNA for the CDR3: TGTGCCAGCAGCCCGCGACAGGGTTACGAGCAGTACTTC. The whole variable domain, remainder taken from reference TRBV7-2 and TRBJ2-7, is GAGVSQSPSNKVTEKGKDVELRCDPISGHTALYWYRQSLGQGLEFLIYFQGNSAPDKSGLPSDRFSAERTGGSVSTLTIQRTQQEDSAVYLCASSPRQGYEQYFGPGTRLTVT.

The chain combines TRBV2 with TRBJ1-3, with D possibly TRBD1 on 5 matching bases. Trimming cost V 9 bases and J 2 bases, with 14 bases left between them. The V gene's germline CDR1 is SNHLY and CDR2 FYNNEI. The CDR3 runs to 14 residues. CDR3 in DNA: TGTGCCAGGGGGGATATCGATACTGGAAACACCATATATTTT. Protein product: CARGDIDTGNTIYF.

This clone has just one count. The CDR3 sequence is CASKPGGAGADTQYF. The CDR3 DNA follows: TGTGCCAGCAAGCCCGGGGGGGCTGGTGCAGATACGCAGTATTTT. The J gene is TRBJ2-3, the V gene TRBV7-2; 8 nucleotides match TRBD2. Germline V gene sequence: CDR1 SGHTA, CDR2 FQGNSA. V lost 7 bases and J lost 4; bases outside the gene matches: 10. CDR3 length: 15 residues.

In DNA form, the CDR3 reads TGTGCCAGCCATCCGACAGGGGGCTATTCACCCCTCCACTTT. This translates into CASHPTGGYSPLHF. The V and J genes are TRBV18 and TRBJ1-6; TRBD1 aligns across 10 bases. Germline CDR1 reads KGHSH; CDR2 reads LQKENI. CDR3 size: 14 residues. Trimming took 8 bases from V and 8 from J; bases not matched to a gene: 6.

This clone was observed once. The chain recombines TRBV30 with TRBJ1-6; D not certain. The CDR3 is 13 amino acids. V lost 2 bases and J lost 6, with 8 bases in between. CDR1 GTSNPN and CDR2 SVGIG come from the germline V gene (reference sequence). The CDR3 protein is CAWSTRFNSPLHF. CDR3 bases: TGTGCCTGGAGTACAAGATTTAATTCACCCCTCCACTTT.

The rearrangement links TRBV5-5 to TRBJ2-1; D possibly corresponds to TRBD2 (6 bases). In germline, CDR1 is SGHKS, CDR2 YYEKEE (reference sequence). This CDR3 has 16 amino acids. Trimming pared 0 bases from V and 3 bases from J, leaving 13 bases between. CDR3 sequence (DNA): TGTGCCAGCAGCTTGGTTTTAGCGGTACACTACAATGAGCAGTTCTTC. Translating gives CASSLVLAVHYNEQFF.

The CDR3 DNA reads TGTGCCAGCCGGGACAGGATAAATCAGAACACTGAAGCTTTCTTT. Translating it yields CASRDRINQNTEAFF. The chain joins TRBV18 to TRBJ1-1, with 8 bases matching TRBD1. The CDR3 is 15 amino acids. Germline V CDR1 and CDR2: KGHSH, LQKENI. The ends lost 8 bases at V and 1 base at J; junction bases unmatched: 9. The variable domain in full, completed from reference TRBV18 and TRBJ1-1, reads NAGVMQNPRHLVRRRGQEARLRCSPMKGHSHVYWYRQLPEEGLKFMVYLQKENIIDESGMPKERFSAEFPKEGPSILRIQQVVRGDSAAYFCASRDRINQNTEAFFGQGTRLTVV.

The rearrangement uses TRBV7-9 and TRBJ2-7; D gene unclear. Germline V gives CDR1 SEHNR, CDR2 FQNEAQ (reference sequence). The CDR3 extends over 12 amino acids. Trimming removed 4 bases at V and 5 bases at J, with 9 bases between. The CDR3 spells CASSSNYNEQYF. The CDR3, as DNA: TGTGCCAGCAGCTCTAACTACAACGAGCAGTACTTC.

This clone was seen just once. The chain carries TRBV4-1 and TRBJ1-3; unclear D gene. Between the trimmed V and J ends, which lost 0 bases and 0 bases, there was a span of 9 bases. Per germline, CDR1 MGHRA and CDR2 YSYEKL. This CDR3 has 16 amino acids. The CDR3 DNA reads as TGCGCCAGCAGCCAAGATTTCACTCTCTCTGGAAACACCATATATTTT. This gives the protein CASSQDFTLSGNTIYF.

This rearrangement joins TRBV4-1 to TRBJ2-2; tentative D call: TRBD2 (5 bases). CDR3 length: 15 amino acids. Germline CDR1 is MGHRA and CDR2 is YSYEKL. The V gene lost 2 bases and the J gene lost 4 bases, with 11 bases spanning the gap. The CDR3 coding sequence is TGCGCCAGCAGCCAAACCGGGGTGGTCACCGGGGAGCTGTTTTTT. The encoded protein is CASSQTGVVTGELFF.

The rearrangement links TRBV9 to TRBJ1-1; D unresolved. The CDR3 runs to 16 residues. The germline V gene has CDR1 SGDLS and CDR2 YYNGEE. The V end lost 3 bases, the J end lost 1 base, and 16 bases lay between the germline ends. CDR3 nucleotides: TGTGCCAGCAGCGCCTTTTCCAGTAACGCGAACACTGAAGCTTTCTTT. The encoded protein is CASSAFSSNANTEAFF.

This sequence joins TRBV27 and TRBJ1-5; 9 bases line up with TRBD1. The CDR3 sequence is 14 residues long. Germline V gene sequence: CDR1 MNHEY, CDR2 SMNVEV (reference sequence). V shed 9 bases, J shed 5 bases, and the junction held 8 bases outside the gene matches. CDR3 sequence (DNA): TGTGCCAGTTCGATTGACAGGGGGGATCAGCCCCAGCATTTT. It is translated as CASSIDRGDQPQHF.

This clone was seen a single time. The genes are TRBV7-2 and TRBJ2-3; the match to TRBD2 covers 10 bases. V shed 1 base, J shed 2 bases, and the junction held 6 bases outside the gene matches. CDR1 and CDR2 (germline): SGHTA, FQGNSA. CDR3 length: 17 residues. The CDR3 sequence: CASSLVLAGGFTDTQYF. The CDR3 DNA reads TGTGCCAGCAGCTTAGTCTTAGCGGGGGGCTTCACAGATACGCAGTATTTT.

This clone was recorded only once. The CDR3: CASSLDGFEAFF. CDR3 nucleotides: TGTGCCAGCAGTTTAGACGGATTTGAAGCTTTCTTT. The V call is TRBV28, the J call TRBJ1-1; D not resolved. Germline-derived CDR1 and CDR2 are MDHEN and SYDVKM. CDR3 size: 12 residues. The V and J ends lost 2 bases and 7 bases respectively, with 8 bases between them.

This chain connects TRBV3-1 (or the pseudogene TRBV3-2) to TRBJ2-7, with D perhaps matching TRBD1 (5 bases). The ends were cut back, 3 bases at V and 0 bases at J, with 12 bases in the middle. Germline assignment: CDR1 LGHDT and CDR2 YNNKEL (reference sequence). This CDR3 is built from 15 residues. The CDR3 DNA follows: TGTGCCAGCAGCCATTTAGGGGAAAGCTCCTACGAGCAGTACTTC. As protein: CASSHLGESSYEQYF.

As concerns this clone: A read error may account for a junction end that differs from germline. The rearrangement links TRBV11-2 to TRBJ2-3, with D tentatively TRBD2 (6 bases). CDR1 and CDR2 (germline): SGHAT, FQNNGV. The CDR3 spans 14 residues. Written as DNA, the CDR3 is TGTGCCAGCAGCTTATCGGAGGCGGGACGCTCAGCGTGGTTT. This encodes CASSLSEAGRSAWF. Together with reference TRBV11-2 and TRBJ2-3, the CDR3 gives the full variable domain: EAGVAQSPRYKIIEKRQSVAFWCNPISGHATLYWYQQILGQGPKLLIQFQNNGVVDDSQLPKDRFSAERLKGVDSTLKIQPAKLEDSAVYLCASSLSEAGRSAWFGPGTRLTVL.

This clone showed up just once. The chain links TRBV2 to TRBJ2-1, with unresolved D. This CDR3 has 12 amino acids. CDR1 SNHLY and CDR2 FYNNEI come from the germline V gene. V was cut by 8 bases and J by 7 bases, with 12 bases left in between. The CDR3 DNA reads TGTGCCAGCCTCCTACTGTCTAATGAGCAGTTCTTC. Amino acid sequence: CASLLLSNEQFF.

The V call is TRBV4-1, the J call TRBJ2-1; TRBD2 matches 12 bases. The CDR3 is made up of 16 amino acids. Germline V gene lookup returns CDR1 MGHRA and CDR2 YSYEKL. Trimming at V came to 3 bases and at J to 4 bases, leaving 4 bases not matched to a gene. CDR3 residues: CASSQRLAGAYNEQFF. CDR3 DNA sequence: TGCGCCAGCAGCCAGCGACTAGCGGGGGCTTACAATGAGCAGTTCTTC.

The CDR3 DNA reads as TGTGCCAGCAGTGAGCGGAGCTCCTACAATGAGCAGTTCTTC. Its translation: CASSERSSYNEQFF. V gene TRBV2 combines with J gene TRBJ2-1; unclear D gene. Germline V gene lookup returns CDR1 SNHLY and CDR2 FYNNEI. V shed 3 bases and J shed 0 bases, with 6 bases lying between them. This CDR3 spans 14 amino acids.

The chain has TRBV6-6 and TRBJ2-5, with TRBD1 as a possible D gene (6 bases). Trimming stripped 5 bases from V and 5 bases from J, with 18 bases between. Germline V gene sequence: CDR1 MNHNY, CDR2 SVGAGI (reference sequence). This CDR3 is 15 amino acids long. CDR3 residues: CASSHYRDSGETQYF. The CDR3 nucleotides are TGTGCCAGCAGTCATTACAGGGATTCGGGTGAGACCCAGTACTTC.

The V gene is TRBV18, the J gene TRBJ1-5; TRBD1 is a possible D gene (5 bases). This CDR3 spans 13 amino acids. The V gene's germline CDR1 is KGHSH and CDR2 LQKENI. V was shortened by 3 bases and J by 4 bases, with 7 bases between the two germline ends. CDR3 protein: CASSPPGNQPQHF. DNA for the CDR3: TGTGCCAGCTCACCCCCAGGGAATCAGCCCCAGCATTTT.

V is TRBV5-5 and J is TRBJ2-1; D is possibly TRBD1 or TRBD2 (5 bases each). The germline gives CDR1 SGHKS, CDR2 YYEKEE (reference sequence). There are 14 residues in the CDR3. V lost 4 bases and J 9 bases, leaving 17 bases between the germline ends. CDR3 residues: CASSLRGSSGEQFF. The CDR3 DNA sequence: TGTGCCAGCAGCCTTCGGGGCTCGTCGGGTGAGCAGTTCTTC. The full variable domain, its missing parts supplied by reference TRBV5-5 and TRBJ2-1, is DAGVTQSPTHLIKTRGQQVTLRCSPISGHKSVSWYQQVLGQGPQFIFQYYEKEERGRGNFPDRFSARQFPNYSSELNVNALLLGDSALYLCASSLRGSSGEQFFGPGTRLTVL.

This chain connects TRBV2 to TRBJ2-7; no clear D gene. CDR1 and CDR2 (germline): SNHLY, FYNNEI. The germline V and J ends were trimmed by 3 bases and 3 bases, with 9 bases remaining between them. This CDR3 is built from 13 residues. Here the CDR3 DNA reads TGTGCCAGCAGTGACCGTATAGGCTACGAGCAGTACTTC. Amino acids: CASSDRIGYEQYF. The variable domain in full, with the rest retrieved from reference TRBV2 and TRBJ2-7, is EPEVTQTPSHQVTQMGQEVILRCVPISNHLYFYWYRQILGQKVEFLVSFYNNEISEKSEIFDDQFSVERPDGSNFTLKIRSTKLEDSAMYFCASSDRIGYEQYFGPGTRLTVT.

The V call is TRBV7-2, the J call TRBJ1-6, with a possible D match to TRBD1 (6 bases). CDR1 is SGHTA, CDR2 FQGNSA, per germline. The CDR3 spans 14 residues. Trimming left V 5 bases short and J 6 bases short, with 11 bases between. The CDR3 nucleotides read TGTGCCAGCAGCAAAGGACAGCCTAATTCACCCCTCCACTTT. It specifies CASSKGQPNSPLHF. The full variable domain, completed using reference TRBV7-2 and TRBJ1-6, is GAGVSQSPSNKVTEKGKDVELRCDPISGHTALYWYRQSLGQGLEFLIYFQGNSAPDKSGLPSDRFSAERTGGSVSTLTIQRTQQEDSAVYLCASSKGQPNSPLHFGNGTRLTVT.